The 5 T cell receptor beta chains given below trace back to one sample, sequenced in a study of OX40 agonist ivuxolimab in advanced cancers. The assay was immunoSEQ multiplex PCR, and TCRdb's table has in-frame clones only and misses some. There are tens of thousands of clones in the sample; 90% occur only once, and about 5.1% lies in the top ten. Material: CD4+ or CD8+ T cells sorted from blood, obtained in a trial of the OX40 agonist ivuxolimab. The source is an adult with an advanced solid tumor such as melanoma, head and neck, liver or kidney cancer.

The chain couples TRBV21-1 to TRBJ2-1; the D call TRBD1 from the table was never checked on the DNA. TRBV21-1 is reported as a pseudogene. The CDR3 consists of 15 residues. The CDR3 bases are TGTGCCAGCAGCAAGGGCATGGGACAGGGCAATGAGCAGTTCTTC. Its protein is CASSKGMGQGNEQFF.

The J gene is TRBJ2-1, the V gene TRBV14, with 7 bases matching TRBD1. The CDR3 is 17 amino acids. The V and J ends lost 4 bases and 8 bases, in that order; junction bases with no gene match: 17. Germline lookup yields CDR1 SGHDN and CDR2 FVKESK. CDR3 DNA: TGTGCCAGCAGCCCCAGGGCCACGTGGGACAGAGTGTATGAGCAGTTCTTC. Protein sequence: CASSPRATWDRVYEQFF.

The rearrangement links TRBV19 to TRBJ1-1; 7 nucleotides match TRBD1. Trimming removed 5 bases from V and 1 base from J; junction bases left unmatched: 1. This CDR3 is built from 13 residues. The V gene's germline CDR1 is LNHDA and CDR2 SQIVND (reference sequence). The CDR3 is CASSAGGNTEAFF. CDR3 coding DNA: TGTGCCAGTAGTGCAGGGGGGAACACTGAAGCTTTCTTT. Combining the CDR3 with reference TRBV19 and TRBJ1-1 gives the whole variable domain DGGITQSPKYLFRKEGQNVTLSCEQNLNHDAMYWYRQDPGQGLRLIYYSQIVNDFQKGDIAEGYSVSREKKESFPLTVTSAQKNPTAFYLCASSAGGNTEAFFGQGTRLTVV.

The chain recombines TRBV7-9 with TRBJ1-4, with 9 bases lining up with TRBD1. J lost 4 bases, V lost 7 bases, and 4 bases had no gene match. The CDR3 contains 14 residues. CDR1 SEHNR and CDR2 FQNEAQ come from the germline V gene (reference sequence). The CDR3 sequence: CASTLTGGNEKLFF. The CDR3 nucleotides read TGTGCCAGCACCTTGACAGGGGGTAATGAAAAACTGTTTTTT.

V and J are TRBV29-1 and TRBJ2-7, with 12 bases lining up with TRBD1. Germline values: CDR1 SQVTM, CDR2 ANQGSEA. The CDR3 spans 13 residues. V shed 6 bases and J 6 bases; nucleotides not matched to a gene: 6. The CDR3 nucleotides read TGCAGCGTCGCCGGGACAGGGGGCCTCGAGCAGTACTTC. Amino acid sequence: CSVAGTGGLEQYF.